This T cell receptor beta chain derives from a study of T cells in Graves' hyperthyroidism and ophthalmopathy. This clonotype showed up many times. Amplification of TCR beta CDR3 regions used RNA as the template. TCR CDR3 underwent first-round RT-PCR with the HTBI primer set. TCRdb reprocessed the multiplex PCR reads with MiXCR, giving one entry per CDR3 protein. The sample includes 500,000 to 600,000 distinct CDR3 sequences, roughly 46% of them seen just once. Germline V gene sequence: CDR1 ENHRY, CDR2 SYGVKD. The junction had 7 bases not matched to a gene; V was cut back by 7 bases and J by 4 bases. This CDR3 contains 15 residues.

Sequencing input: peripheral blood or thyroid tissue (not recorded which). The source is a woman aged 18 to 35 with Graves' hyperthyroidism. The gene calls are TRBV10-3 and TRBJ2-2; TRBD2 aligns across 9 bases. CDR3 in amino acids: CAITPGGRATGELFF. CDR3 coding DNA: TGTGCCATCACCCCAGGCGGGAGGGCCACCGGGGAGCTGTTTTTT.